The clone carrying this T cell receptor beta chain was observed a handful of times. These data originate in a study of T cells after yellow fever vaccination. TCRdb re-analysed the 5' RACE reads in MiXCR, keeping a single row per CDR3 protein. The repertoire holds hundreds of thousands of distinct CDR3 sequences, with about 8.7% as singletons. With 9 bases removed from V and 4 bases from J, the gap between germline ends came to 12 bases. Per germline, CDR1 LNHDA and CDR2 SQIVND (reference sequence). The CDR3 is 12 residues long. The TCR comes from a man aged 18 to 29 who received the YFV17D yellow fever vaccine. This chain uses TRBV19 with TRBJ1-1; perhaps TRBD1 as D (5 bases). Sequencing was performed on PBMCs, taken on the day of the first yellow fever vaccination. DNA for the CDR3: TGTGCCAGGTTAAAGGGGAGCACTGAAGCTTTCTTT. It is translated as CARLKGSTEAFF.